This entry lists 17 T cell receptor beta chains sequenced from one sample in a study of T-cell reconstitution after alpha-beta-depleted transplantation in children. Unique molecular identifiers were used in preparing the TCRbeta library. TCRdb reprocessed the PCR reads with MiXCR, giving one entry per CDR3 protein. Seen here are over 200,000 distinct CDR3 sequences, approximately 9% observed once, and the top ten hold roughly 6.2%. Here the sequenced sample was PBMCs from the stem cell graft donor, taken from the stem cell graft. Source of these receptors: a human donor who donated a stem cell graft to a child with acute lymphoblastic leukemia.

This chain joins TRBV3-1 and TRBJ2-3; 7 bases map to TRBD2. V shed 4 bases and J 1 base; nucleotides not matched to a gene: 5. The CDR3 has 15 residues. Germline V gene lookup returns CDR1 LGHDT and CDR2 YNNKEL (reference sequence). CDR3 loop: CASSLGSGGTDTQYF. The CDR3 DNA follows: TGTGCCAGCAGCCTTGGAAGCGGGGGCACAGATACGCAGTATTTT.

The V call is TRBV18, the J call TRBJ2-7, with D hard to call. V lost 1 base to trimming and J lost 0 bases, with 4 bases between them. The CDR3 runs to 13 residues. Germline lookup yields CDR1 KGHSH and CDR2 LQKENI. This CDR3 is CASSPQSSYEQYF. The DNA for the CDR3 is TGTGCCAGCTCACCACAGAGCTCCTACGAGCAGTACTTC. Complete variable domain (other parts from reference TRBV18 and TRBJ2-7): NAGVMQNPRHLVRRRGQEARLRCSPMKGHSHVYWYRQLPEEGLKFMVYLQKENIIDESGMPKERFSAEFPKEGPSILRIQQVVRGDSAAYFCASSPQSSYEQYFGPGTRLTVT.

This clonotype was detected only a few times. The V gene is TRBV6-5, the J gene TRBJ1-4, with D possibly TRBD1 on 6 matching bases. The CDR3 sequence is 15 residues long. V gave up 0 bases and J gave up 8 bases, with 13 bases separating them. Germline V gene data show CDR1 as MNHEY and CDR2 as SVGAGI. The CDR3 region is CASSYSFGGREKLFF. The CDR3 nucleotides read TGTGCCAGCAGTTACTCGTTCGGGGGGCGGGAAAAACTGTTTTTT.

This clonotype was picked up a small number of times. The chain links TRBV29-1 to TRBJ2-5; D may be TRBD1 (5 bases). This CDR3 has 15 residues. Germline lookup yields CDR1 SQVTM and CDR2 ANQGSEA. V lost 4 bases and J lost 1, with 16 bases in between. For the CDR3, the DNA is TGCAGCGTTGCTTCCTTGGACATAACCCAAGAGACCCAGTACTTC. This gives the protein CSVASLDITQETQYF. The full variable domain, with the rest looked up from reference TRBV29-1 and TRBJ2-5, is SAVISQKPSRDICQRGTSLTIQCQVDSQVTMMFWYRQQPGQSLTLIATANQGSEATYESGFVIDKFPISRPNLTFSTLTVSNMSPEDSSIYLCSVASLDITQETQYFGPGTRLLVL.

A few counts support this clonotype. The V and J genes are TRBV4-1 and TRBJ1-2; 7 nucleotides align to TRBD1. CDR1 MGHRA and CDR2 YSYEKL come from the germline V gene. The ends lost 1 base at V and 4 bases at J; junction bases unmatched: 6. The CDR3 sequence is 15 residues long. The CDR3 spells CASSQGTGIPYGYTF. The DNA for the CDR3 is TGCGCCAGCAGCCAAGGGACAGGAATCCCCTATGGCTACACCTTC.

This clonotype was recorded many times. This chain uses TRBV12-3 or TRBV12-4 with TRBJ2-5; the D gene could be TRBD1 or TRBD2 (5 bases each). With 1 base removed from V and 3 bases from J, the gap between germline ends came to 12 bases. The CDR3 contains 15 residues. CDR3 in DNA: TGTGCCAGCAGTTTAGGTGGGGGACCGAAAGAGACCCAGTACTTC. This translates into CASSLGGGPKETQYF.

This clonotype was found a few times. J is TRBJ1-2 and V is TRBV20-1; 9 positions match TRBD1. The V gene end was trimmed by 5 bases and the J gene end by 8 bases; junction bases not matched to a gene: 15. The length of the CDR3 is 15 residues. Per germline, CDR1 DFQATT and CDR2 SNEGSKA (reference sequence). The CDR3 region has the DNA TGCAGTGCTGCCGCGGGACAGGGAAAAGCTAAAGGCTACACCTTC. Encoded protein: CSAAAGQGKAKGYTF.

This clonotype was observed a few times. The V and J genes are TRBV7-9 and TRBJ2-7, with 12 bases fitting TRBD1. The CDR3 is 18 residues long. J gave up 4 bases and V 5 bases, and 15 bases lay outside the gene matches. The V gene's germline CDR1 is SEHNR and CDR2 FQNEAQ (reference sequence). DNA for the CDR3: TGTGCCAGCAGCGCGACCGCCGGGACAGGGGGCTCGATTTACGAGCAGTACTTC. Protein product: CASSATAGTGGSIYEQYF.

This clonotype was seen a handful of times. The CDR3 DNA sequence: TGCGCCAGCAGCCAAGCGACAGGCCTTTCCTCTGGGGCCAACGTCCTGACTTTC. This codes for CASSQATGLSSGANVLTF. The chain employs TRBV4-3 and TRBJ2-6; maybe TRBD1 (6 bases). The V gene lost 1 base and the J gene lost 0 bases, with 13 bases spanning the gap. The CDR3 sequence is 18 residues long. Germline V gene data show CDR1 as LGHNA and CDR2 as YSLEER.

This clonotype was seen only a few times. The chain has TRBV14 and TRBJ1-6; TRBD1 might be the D (6 bases). Germline V gene data show CDR1 as SGHDN and CDR2 as FVKESK. Trimming stripped 4 bases from V and 10 bases from J, with 11 bases between. CDR3 length: 13 amino acids. CDR3 sequence (DNA): TGTGCCAGCAGCCCCTTCCAGGGGTCACCCCTCCACTTT. Its protein product is CASSPFQGSPLHF.

This clonotype was seen repeatedly, ten times or more. The CDR3 DNA reads TGTGCCAGCAGCTTATACGTTGGGCCGGGGGAGAGTGAGCAGTTCTTC. It encodes CASSLYVGPGESEQFF. The chain joins TRBV7-2 to TRBJ2-1, with D perhaps matching TRBD2 (6 bases). The CDR3 covers 16 residues. Germline V gives CDR1 SGHTA, CDR2 FQGNSA. The V end was cut by 2 bases, the J end by 9 bases, with 20 bases between.

Here the CDR3 reads CASSLGLGDEKLFF. For the CDR3, the DNA is TGTGCCAGCAGCCTCGGCCTAGGGGATGAAAAACTGTTTTTT. This chain joins TRBV27 and TRBJ1-4; possible D gene TRBD1, 5 bases. Germline loops: CDR1 MNHEY, CDR2 SMNVEV (reference sequence). V lost 6 bases, J lost 6 bases, and 14 bases lay in between. The CDR3 is 14 amino acids.

A few counts support this clonotype. The chain recombines TRBV20-1 with TRBJ2-1; 10 positions match TRBD2. Per the germline V gene, CDR1 is DFQATT and CDR2 is SNEGSKA (reference sequence). After removal of 3 bases from V and 3 bases from J, the junction contained 8 bases not matched to a gene. The CDR3 sequence is 16 residues long. The CDR3 loop reads CSASDIAGGIYNEQFF. The CDR3 nucleotides are TGCAGTGCTAGCGACATAGCGGGGGGCATCTACAATGAGCAGTTCTTC.

This clonotype showed up just a few times. V gene TRBV5-1 combines with J gene TRBJ1-1; possibly TRBD1 for D (6 bases). Trimming stripped 7 bases from V and 4 bases from J, with 20 bases between. CDR3 size: 15 residues. In germline, CDR1 is SGHRS, CDR2 YFSETQ. This chain's CDR3 is CASRLPGVGGTEAFF. The CDR3 bases are TGCGCCAGCCGACTACCAGGGGTTGGTGGCACTGAAGCTTTCTTT. The full variable domain, its missing parts supplied by reference TRBV5-1 and TRBJ1-1, is KAGVTQTPRYLIKTRGQQVTLSCSPISGHRSVSWYQQTPGQGLQFLFEYFSETQRNKGNFPGRFSGRQFSNSRSEMNVSTLELGDSALYLCASRLPGVGGTEAFFGQGTRLTVV.

The chain employs TRBV4-1 and TRBJ1-2, with D perhaps matching TRBD1 (6 bases). CDR3 length: 16 residues. From germline, CDR1 is MGHRA and CDR2 YSYEKL. V was shortened by 1 base and J by 0 bases, with 12 bases between the two germline ends. The DNA of the CDR3 is TGCGCCAGCAGCCAAGCACAGGGTGAGCCTAACTATGGCTACACCTTC. This translates into CASSQAQGEPNYGYTF.

This sequence joins TRBV20-1 and TRBJ2-2, with a possible D match to TRBD1 (6 bases). CDR3 size: 15 residues. Per germline, CDR1 DFQATT and CDR2 SNEGSKA (reference sequence). Deletions cut 5 bases from V and 1 base from J, with 14 bases between. CDR3 nucleotides: TGCAGTGCTCGGGCAGGGGCCTTGAACACCGGGGAGCTGTTTTTT. Translated: CSARAGALNTGELFF.

This clonotype was counted many times. This chain links TRBV5-1 with TRBJ2-1, with D perhaps TRBD1 or TRBD2 (5 bases each). Looked up from germline, CDR1 is SGHRS and CDR2 is YFSETQ. V was trimmed by 4 bases and J by 9 bases, leaving 26 bases between them. The CDR3 extends over 17 amino acids. As DNA, the CDR3 is TGCGCCAGCAGCCTGGACGGGGACCCGAGGGTTCTAGCTGAGCAGTTCTTC. Encoded protein: CASSLDGDPRVLAEQFF.